This T cell receptor (beta chain) emerged from a study of cytomegalovirus exposure and HLA in healthy donors. Here immunoSEQ multiplex PCR was the method, and the copy in TCRdb shows in-frame clones only, minus some. Counted here are 220,000 or so clones, around nine tenths occurring once; the ten biggest clones make up around 1%. V shed 2 bases and J 4 bases; nucleotides not matched to a gene: 15. The CDR3 sequence is 18 residues long. CDR1 is LNHDA and CDR2 is SQIVND in the germline V gene (reference sequence). This receptor was taken from a woman aged 18 to 35 in good health and CMV-seronegative. Sequenced sample: PBMCs. The V call is TRBV19, the J call TRBJ2-5, with 8 bases matching TRBD2. CDR3 nucleotide sequence: TGTGCCAGTAGTATACGGAGCGGGAGTCTAGGTAGTGGAGAGACCCAGTACTTC. Encoded protein: CASSIRSGSLGSGETQYF.